Listed below are T cell receptor beta chains from one sample, sequenced in a study of shared clonotypes between healthy human individuals. Repertoires were generated with immunoSEQ multiplex PCR, while TCRdb's copy carries only in-frame clones and drops some. The sample contains about 580,000 clones, roughly 98% of which appear only once. The sequenced sample consisted of naive CD8+ T cells sorted from blood. All receptors come from a man aged 25 to 45 in good health. The CDR3 runs from the conserved cysteine through the conserved F or W. The order of the fields is CDR3 protein, J gene, V gene.

cdr3_aa: CASRYPGQGYEQYF
j_call: TRBJ2-7
v_call: TRBV5-5

cdr3_aa: CANLGADSGYTF
j_call: TRBJ1-2
v_call: TRBV2

cdr3_aa: CASSQVSGGAYEQYF
j_call: TRBJ2-7
v_call: TRBV4-1

cdr3_aa: CSVSRVGQGTEAFF
j_call: TRBJ1-1
v_call: TRBV29-1

cdr3_aa: CASSQGQGLYGYTF
j_call: TRBJ1-2
v_call: TRBV5-4

cdr3_aa: CASSPKVGRTYEQYF
j_call: TRBJ2-7
v_call: TRBV7-9

cdr3_aa: CASRPTGAGKNTIYF
j_call: TRBJ1-3
v_call: TRBV6-5

cdr3_aa: CASRPLAGGPSYEQYF
j_call: TRBJ2-7
v_call: TRBV28

cdr3_aa: CASSKPGTSDNEQFF
j_call: TRBJ2-1
v_call: TRBV21-1

cdr3_aa: CATLAGNYNEQFF
j_call: TRBJ2-1
v_call: TRBV2

cdr3_aa: CASSFGGFAPDTQYF
j_call: TRBJ2-3
v_call: TRBV5-4

cdr3_aa: CASSSAGTGYPLYEQYF
j_call: TRBJ2-7
v_call: TRBV7-8

cdr3_aa: CASSSLTLSGELFF
j_call: TRBJ2-2
v_call: TRBV27

cdr3_aa: CSVEDGRREQYF
j_call: TRBJ2-7
v_call: TRBV29-1

cdr3_aa: CASSTDRVNTGELFF
j_call: TRBJ2-2
v_call: TRBV5-4

cdr3_aa: CASSQVGGPGLSSYEQYF
j_call: TRBJ2-7
v_call: TRBV4-3

cdr3_aa: CATSREDREETQYF
j_call: TRBJ2-5
v_call: TRBV15

cdr3_aa: CSVEAPGADTQYF
j_call: TRBJ2-3
v_call: TRBV29-1

cdr3_aa: CASRLLRGEWNEQFF
j_call: TRBJ2-1
v_call: TRBV27

cdr3_aa: CASAKGQGAFF
j_call: TRBJ1-1
v_call: TRBV7-9

cdr3_aa: CSVPTGSSYNEQFF
j_call: TRBJ2-1
v_call: TRBV29-1

cdr3_aa: CASSPGTSGRNNEQFF
j_call: TRBJ2-1
v_call: TRBV5-4

cdr3_aa: CASSLRQVRPNTDTQYF
j_call: TRBJ2-3
v_call: TRBV14

cdr3_aa: CASRAETQYF
j_call: TRBJ2-5
v_call: TRBV6-6

cdr3_aa: CASSILRTGGRQPQHF
j_call: TRBJ1-5
v_call: TRBV19

cdr3_aa: CASSALGGTGTGELFF
j_call: TRBJ2-2
v_call: TRBV27

cdr3_aa: CASSSHSTTYEQYF
j_call: TRBJ2-7
v_call: TRBV28

cdr3_aa: CSVGDSTYEQYF
j_call: TRBJ2-7
v_call: TRBV29-1

cdr3_aa: CASSFDSSSYEQYF
j_call: TRBJ2-7
v_call: TRBV27

cdr3_aa: CASGAGRNEQFF
j_call: TRBJ2-1
v_call: TRBV12-5

cdr3_aa: CASSLFQAANYGYTF
j_call: TRBJ1-2
v_call: TRBV7-9

cdr3_aa: CASMGGVNRANVLTF
j_call: TRBJ2-6
v_call: TRBV5-1

cdr3_aa: CASSLTYRVGVNEQFF
j_call: TRBJ2-1
v_call: TRBV27

cdr3_aa: CASTHLGGTYEQYF
j_call: TRBJ2-7
v_call: TRBV28

cdr3_aa: CASSLTTSRGYTF
j_call: TRBJ1-2
v_call: TRBV7-9

cdr3_aa: CASSLDGTNQPQHF
j_call: TRBJ1-5
v_call: TRBV7-8

cdr3_aa: CASSSGHVEVSGANVLTF
j_call: TRBJ2-6
v_call: TRBV18

cdr3_aa: CASSQDRTSWRNTEAFF
j_call: TRBJ1-1
v_call: TRBV4-3

cdr3_aa: CASSPAGFYEQFF
j_call: TRBJ2-1
v_call: TRBV11-2

cdr3_aa: CAISDRQLNQPQHF
j_call: TRBJ1-5
v_call: TRBV10-3

cdr3_aa: CASSAGTGFYEQYF
j_call: TRBJ2-7
v_call: TRBV5-1

cdr3_aa: CASSSRNRDNPYEQYF
j_call: TRBJ2-7
v_call: TRBV7-9

cdr3_aa: CASSLWAGSGYEQYF
j_call: TRBJ2-7
v_call: TRBV27

cdr3_aa: CAILRNPNTGELFF
j_call: TRBJ2-2
v_call: TRBV2

cdr3_aa: CASSLVAGEQFF
j_call: TRBJ2-1
v_call: TRBV7-8

cdr3_aa: CASTLRGRTYEQYF
j_call: TRBJ2-7
v_call: TRBV7-8

cdr3_aa: CASSSNPTGPYEQYF
j_call: TRBJ2-7
v_call: TRBV6-5

cdr3_aa: CAWSEAVSSYEQYF
j_call: TRBJ2-7
v_call: TRBV30

cdr3_aa: CASSSRDVNEQFF
j_call: TRBJ2-1
v_call: TRBV5-4

cdr3_aa: CASESLRGAPSGELFF
j_call: TRBJ2-2
v_call: TRBV2

cdr3_aa: CASSPTYNEQFF
j_call: TRBJ2-1
v_call: TRBV27

cdr3_aa: CASLGLGEGIYNEQFF
j_call: TRBJ2-1
v_call: TRBV7-9

cdr3_aa: CASSFGRAIGEQYF
j_call: TRBJ2-7
v_call: TRBV5-4

cdr3_aa: CASTYITYGSQQYGYTF
j_call: TRBJ1-2
v_call: TRBV7-9